Shown below are 3 T cell receptor beta chains from a single sample sequenced in a study of T-cell reconstitution after alpha-beta-depleted transplantation in children. Unique molecular identifiers were incorporated during preparation of the TCRbeta library. One entry per CDR3 protein results from TCRdb running MiXCR on the PCR reads. The data show about 610,000 distinct CDR3 sequences, 25% to 30% seen once. Here the sequenced sample was PBMCs, taken before TCRalphabeta/CD19-depleted stem cell transplant. Every receptor here comes from a boy in the first two years of life with Wiskott-Aldrich syndrome, due to receive a stem cell transplant.

V gene TRBV18 combines with J gene TRBJ2-3; 8 nucleotides line up with TRBD2. The trim removed 3 bases at V and 4 bases at J, leaving 9 bases unmatched. Per germline, CDR1 KGHSH and CDR2 LQKENI. CDR3 length: 16 residues. CDR3 DNA sequence: TGTGCCAGCTCACCGACGGGAGGGCCTCTATCAGATACGCAGTATTTT. As protein: CASSPTGGPLSDTQYF.

This chain joins TRBV7-8 and TRBJ1-4, with D tentatively TRBD1 (5 bases). The CDR3 runs to 14 residues. Per germline, CDR1 SGHVS and CDR2 FQNEAQ. Trimming cost V 3 bases and J 8 bases, with 13 bases left between them. CDR3 sequence reads: CASSLPPWGEKLFF. The CDR3 DNA reads TGTGCCAGCAGCTTGCCCCCCTGGGGGGAAAAACTGTTTTTT.

The genes are TRBV5-1 and TRBJ1-2, with D possibly being TRBD1 (5 bases). Trimming shortened V by 0 bases and J by 8 bases, and 17 bases separated the two germline ends. The germline V gene has CDR1 SGHRS and CDR2 YFSETQ. CDR3 length: 15 residues. The CDR3 is CASSLAQGLSDGYTF. The CDR3 DNA is TGCGCCAGCAGCTTGGCCCAGGGTCTCAGCGACGGCTACACCTTC.